This is a list of T cell receptor beta chains from one sample in a study of immune evolution from preneoplasia to lung adenocarcinoma. Data came from immunoSEQ multiplex PCR; TCRdb stores just in-frame clones and leaves some out. The repertoire holds thousands of clones, with over 80% as singletons. Sequences were obtained from FFPE minimally invasive lung adenocarcinoma tissue. These receptors originate from an older donor with lung adenocarcinoma. Both conserved end residues are part of each CDR3. The order of the fields is D gene, V gene, J gene, clone size, CDR3 DNA, CDR3 protein. A D gene is named only where the DNA matches it firmly. Only some rows state a clone size, as once, few, many or a class for expanded clones.

-	TRBV9	TRBJ2-5	-	TGTGCCAGCAGCCCCGGGGGTCACCAAGAGACCCAGTACTTC	CASSPGGHQETQYF
-	TRBV5-1	TRBJ1-6	-	TGCGCCAGCAGCTTGGATGGCAGTTCCTATAATTCACCCCTCCACTTT	CASSLDGSSYNSPLHF
-	TRBV19	TRBJ1-1	-	TGTGCCAGTAGTATAGATCGGGGAGCCGAAGCTTTCTTT	CASSIDRGAEAFF
-	TRBV5-1	TRBJ2-7	-	TGCGCCAGCAGCGGGGGCCCCGATCGCGAGCAGTACTTC	CASSGGPDREQYF
-	TRBV5-1	TRBJ2-7	-	TGCGCCAGCAGCGTAACAGTAGCCTCCGAGCAGTACTTC	CASSVTVASEQYF
-	TRBV2	TRBJ1-1	-	TGTGCCAGCAGTACCGCGGGAGGGAAGTCTGAAGCTTTCTTT	CASSTAGGKSEAFF
-	TRBV7-4	TRBJ2-1	once	TGTGCCAGCAGCCCCGGGCCCTCAACCTACAATGAGCAGTTCTTC	CASSPGPSTYNEQFF
-	TRBV6-1	TRBJ1-6	-	TGTGCCAGCAGTGCAGGGCCCTATAATTCACCCCTCCACTTT	CASSAGPYNSPLHF
-	TRBV6-5	TRBJ2-2	-	TGTGCCAGCACCCAGGGGCGGCCGTACACCGGGGAGCTGTTTTTT	CASTQGRPYTGELFF
-	TRBV11-2	TRBJ2-7	-	TGTGCCAGCAGCGCGCCGGGGCCTCTAGCCCATCTGGAGCAGTACTTC	CASSAPGPLAHLEQYF
-	TRBV29-1	TRBJ1-2	-	TGCAGCGTTGACGACTATGGCTACACCTTC	CSVDDYGYTF
TRBD1	TRBV19	TRBJ2-5	-	TGTGCCACTAGGACAGGGGGCATCGCGGAGACCCAGTACTTC	CATRTGGIAETQYF
TRBD1	TRBV5-8	TRBJ2-7	-	TGTGCCAGCAGCTTACGACAGGGTAGATACGAACCCTACGAGCAGTACTTC	CASSLRQGRYEPYEQYF
TRBD2	TRBV9	TRBJ2-1	-	TGTGCCAGCAGCCCACGGCTAGCGGGAGGAAAGGAGCAGTTCTTC	CASSPRLAGGKEQFF
TRBD1	TRBV7-9	TRBJ2-5	-	TGTGCCAGCAGCCCGAGGGGGCCAGAGACCCAGTACTTC	CASSPRGPETQYF
-	TRBV7-3	TRBJ1-1	-	TGTGCCAGCAGCTTATACGGGGGCTCTGAAGCTTTCTTT	CASSLYGGSEAFF
-	TRBV5-6	TRBJ2-3	-	TGTGCCAGCAGCCCCCCGGATCGGGGCCGTTATACGCAGTATTTT	CASSPPDRGRYTQYF
-	TRBV28	TRBJ2-1	once	TGTGCCAGCAGTCCCTTCGGGGCTAGCAGTCACAATGAGCAGTTCTTC	CASSPFGASSHNEQFF
TRBD2	TRBV27	TRBJ2-3	-	TGTGCCAGCAAACTAGCGGGAGTTCAAGATACGCAGTATTTT	CASKLAGVQDTQYF
TRBD1	TRBV15	TRBJ2-7	-	TGTGCCACCAGCAGAGGGGGGAACAGGGGATCCTACGAGCAGTACTTC	CATSRGGNRGSYEQYF
TRBD2	TRBV6-6	TRBJ2-7	-	TGTGCCAGCAGTCTCCTAGCGGTAAAGACCTACGAGCAGTACTTC	CASSLLAVKTYEQYF
-	TRBV28	TRBJ1-1	few	TGTGCCAGCAATGGATATGGGCGGAACACTGAAGCTTTCTTT	CASNGYGRNTEAFF
TRBD2	TRBV6-1	TRBJ2-7	-	TGTGCCAGCACACTAACTAGCGGGAGATCCTACGAGCAGTACTTC	CASTLTSGRSYEQYF
TRBD2	TRBV19	TRBJ2-1	-	TGTGCCAGTAGTATGTATAGCGGGGGCTACAATGAGCAGTTCTTC	CASSMYSGGYNEQFF
TRBD1	TRBV15	TRBJ2-7	-	TGTGCCACCAGCAGTGAAACAGGGGTCGGTTACGAGCAGTACTTC	CATSSETGVGYEQYF
-	TRBV20-1	TRBJ2-1	-	TGCAGTGCTAGAGATCGCTGGGAGCAGTTCTTC	CSARDRWEQFF
-	TRBV30	TRBJ1-1	few	TGTGCCTGGAGAGGGTCTGAAGCTTTCTTT	CAWRGSEAFF
-	TRBV28	TRBJ2-7	-	TGTGCCAGCGAGGGAGGCCCCTCCTACGAGCAGTACTTC	CASEGGPSYEQYF
-	TRBV28	TRBJ1-1	-	TGTGCCAGCAGTTCGGCAGGGATGCAATTTGAAGCTTTCTTT	CASSSAGMQFEAFF
-	TRBV28	TRBJ1-2	once	TGTGCCTTGCGCGCCACCTATGGCTACACCTTC	CALRATYGYTF
-	TRBV11-2	TRBJ2-1	-	TGTGCCAGCAGCTCGGAAGTACTGACGACCAATGAGCAGTTCTTC	CASSSEVLTTNEQFF
TRBD2	TRBV5-1	TRBJ2-3	-	TGCGCCAGCAGCGACCCTAGCGGGAGGGATACGCAGTATTTT	CASSDPSGRDTQYF
-	TRBV10-3	TRBJ1-1	once	TGTGCCATCAGTAGGGGACTGCTGAACACTGAAGCTTTCTTT	CAISRGLLNTEAFF
TRBD1	TRBV5-1	TRBJ2-5	-	TGCGCCAGCAGCTATACAGGGGGCCAGGGGGGAGAGACCCAGTACTTC	CASSYTGGQGGETQYF
TRBD1	TRBV5-1	TRBJ2-1	-	TGCGCCAGCAGCTCCTACAGGGGTGATTACAATGAGCAGTTCTTC	CASSSYRGDYNEQFF
-	TRBV7-9	TRBJ1-4	few	TGTGCCAGCAGCAATCCACAGGGACTAAATGAAAAACTGTTTTTT	CASSNPQGLNEKLFF
-	TRBV6-5	TRBJ2-7	-	TGTGCCAGCAGTAATACAGGGAGCTCCTACGAGCAGTACTTC	CASSNTGSSYEQYF
TRBD2	TRBV2	TRBJ2-7	-	TGTGCCAGCGTGAATCGGGAGGCGGGCGAGCAGTACTTC	CASVNREAGEQYF
-	TRBV21-1	TRBJ1-2	-	TGTGCCAGCATCCGTGACAGGTTACTCAACTATGGCTACACCTTC	CASIRDRLLNYGYTF
TRBD2	TRBV7-2	TRBJ2-5	-	TGTGCCAGCAGCTTAGTTACAGGGCTAGCGGGCGGAGAGACCCAGTACTTC	CASSLVTGLAGGETQYF
-	TRBV6-5	TRBJ2-7	-	TGTGCCAGCAGGGACAGAAATTCTGCCTACGAGCAGTACTTC	CASRDRNSAYEQYF
-	TRBV4-1	TRBJ2-5	once	TGCGCCAGCAGCCAAGAAGGCATTGGGGGGGCACGCGAGACCCAGTACTTC	CASSQEGIGGARETQYF
TRBD2	TRBV10-1	TRBJ2-1	-	TGCGCCAGCAGTCACCTAGCGGGGCCCTCCTACAATGAGCAGTTCTTC	CASSHLAGPSYNEQFF
TRBD1	TRBV2	TRBJ2-7	-	TGTGCCAGTAGGGGGACAGAGTCTTTGTACGAGCAGTACTTC	CASRGTESLYEQYF
-	TRBV11-3	TRBJ2-7	few	TGTGCCAGCAGCTTAGTAGGAGGGAGCTACGAGCAGTACTTC	CASSLVGGSYEQYF
TRBD2	TRBV14	TRBJ2-7	-	TGTGCCAGCAGCCAAGAAGCGGGAGTGTCCTACGAGCAGTACTTC	CASSQEAGVSYEQYF
TRBD1	TRBV19	TRBJ2-7	-	TGTGCCAGTAGTATGCGGACAGGGGTGGGCGAGCAGTACTTC	CASSMRTGVGEQYF
TRBD1	TRBV9	TRBJ2-3	-	TGTGCCAGCAGCGTAGCGGGACAGGGGACAGATACGCAGTATTTT	CASSVAGQGTDTQYF
TRBD2	TRBV10-3	TRBJ2-7	few	TGTGCCATCAGTGCTTCTCTAACGGGGGGAGGACGCTCCTACGAGCAGTACTTC	CAISASLTGGGRSYEQYF
TRBD1	TRBV6-5	TRBJ1-2	-	TGTGCCAGCAGACAGGGGGTGGGAGGCTACACCTTC	CASRQGVGGYTF
-	TRBV5-1	TRBJ1-2	few	TGCGCCAGCAGCCCGGGACGGGAGTCCCCTATCTACACCTTC	CASSPGRESPIYTF
TRBD1	TRBV7-8	TRBJ2-2	once	TGTGCCAGCAGCCTGGGACAGGGTTTCACCGGGGAGCTGTTTTTT	CASSLGQGFTGELFF